The next 7 T cell receptor beta chains were all read from a single sample in a study of control samples from healthy donors and cancer patients (TCRdb year 2020). Library prep was done by the immunoSEQ multiplex PCR assay. The table was pulled from immuneACCESS by TCRdb, which kept in-frame rearrangements only. Such tables lose some clones; where checked, under half of the loss comes from unresolved V genes, and the rest has no known cause. Counted in this sample were over 100,000 clones; about nine tenths of them appeared once. The top ten clones comprise 2.1% of the sample. The sample comprised blood. These receptors originate from a woman aged 50 to 60 in good health.

The chain combines TRBV7-9 with TRBJ1-1; D unclear. CDR1 SEHNR and CDR2 FQNEAQ come from the germline V gene (reference sequence). This CDR3 spans 12 amino acids. Trimming left V 5 bases short and J 7 bases short, with 11 bases between. The CDR3 nucleotides are TGTGCCAGCAGCCTCAATCTGAATGAAGCTTTCTTT. Amino acid sequence: CASSLNLNEAFF.

The chain is built from TRBV7-2 and TRBJ1-2; D is uncertain. V shed 3 bases and J shed 3 bases, with 14 bases lying between them. The CDR3 runs 15 residues. Germline V gene sequence: CDR1 SGHTA, CDR2 FQGNSA. CDR3 sequence (DNA): TGTGCCAGCAGCTTCTCTCTAGGTACAGACTATGGCTACACCTTC. Translation gives CASSFSLGTDYGYTF.

This sequence joins TRBV30 and TRBJ1-2; 11 bases are a match to TRBD1. Per the germline V gene, CDR1 is GTSNPN and CDR2 is SVGIG (reference sequence). V shed 4 bases, J shed 7 bases, and the junction held 8 bases outside the gene matches. The CDR3 runs 14 residues. The CDR3 protein is CAWKGGTGGLGYTF. CDR3 DNA: TGTGCCTGGAAAGGCGGGACAGGGGGTCTTGGCTACACCTTC.

The chain couples TRBV10-3 to TRBJ2-1; TRBD2 is a possible D gene (5 bases). V was shortened by 7 bases and J by 0 bases, with 13 bases between the two germline ends. The CDR3 covers 15 residues. Germline CDR1 is ENHRY and CDR2 is SYGVKD. DNA for the CDR3: TGTGCCATCAAGTATTCCGGGAACTCCTACAATGAGCAGTTCTTC. Residues: CAIKYSGNSYNEQFF.

The chain uses TRBV5-1 and TRBJ2-1; D perhaps matches TRBD1 (6 bases). Trimming stripped 5 bases from V and 12 bases from J, with 18 bases between. Germline loops: CDR1 SGHRS, CDR2 YFSETQ. This CDR3 has 13 amino acids. CDR3 DNA: TGCGCCAGCAGACAGGAAACAGGGACGGGGCAGTTCTTC. Amino acids: CASRQETGTGQFF.

The rearrangement joins TRBV21-1 to TRBJ2-1; the listed D gene, TRBD2, was not tested against the DNA. TRBV21-1 corresponds to a pseudogene. The CDR3 covers 17 residues. CDR3 residues: CASSELAPESSYNEQFF. DNA for the CDR3: TGTGCCAGCAGCGAACTAGCGCCAGAGAGCTCCTACAATGAGCAGTTCTTC.

The rearrangement joins TRBV3-1 (or the pseudogene TRBV3-2) to TRBJ2-5, with 9 bases aligning to TRBD2. Germline trimming cut 5 bases from V and 1 base from J; bases unmatched to any gene: 5. There are 15 residues in the CDR3. Germline V gene sequence: CDR1 LGHDT, CDR2 YNNKEL (reference sequence). The DNA for the CDR3 is TGTGCCAGCAGCTCCGGGGGACTAGCCCAAGAGACCCAGTACTTC. As protein: CASSSGGLAQETQYF.